This entry lists 11 T cell receptor beta chains sequenced from one sample in a study of cytomegalovirus exposure and HLA in healthy donors. This PCR relied on a set of 60 Vbeta primers and 13 Jbeta primers. TCRdb's table, derived via immunoSEQ multiplex PCR, lists solely in-frame clones and lacks some. The table has about 110,000 clones, more than 75% seen once. Material: PBMCs. The source of these receptors is a man in his thirties or forties in good health and CMV-seropositive.

The J gene is TRBJ1-4, the V gene TRBV11-2; 7 bases are shared with TRBD1. The germline gives CDR1 SGHAT, CDR2 FQNNGV. CDR3 size: 14 residues. V was pared by 7 bases and J by 3 bases, with 5 bases of the junction left unmatched. The CDR3 DNA reads TGTGCCAGCACGTTCGGGACAGCTAATGAAAAACTGTTTTTT. Translating it yields CASTFGTANEKLFF.

This chain links TRBV12-5 with TRBJ2-5; 7 positions match TRBD1. The V segment lost 3 bases and the J segment 5 bases; nucleotides outside the gene matches: 3. Germline assignment: CDR1 LGHNT and CDR2 FRNRAP. CDR3 length equals 13 residues. Here the CDR3 DNA reads TGTGCTAGTGGTTTAGGACAGGAGGAGACCCAGTACTTC. This sequence encodes CASGLGQEETQYF.

The genes are TRBV29-1 and TRBJ2-2; TRBD2 is a possible D gene (6 bases). The CDR3 consists of 14 residues. From germline, CDR1 is SQVTM and CDR2 ANQGSEA. With 5 bases removed from V and 2 bases from J, the gap between germline ends came to 12 bases. CDR3 in amino acids: CSVFPGLNTGELFF. In DNA form, the CDR3 reads TGCAGCGTTTTCCCGGGACTCAACACCGGGGAGCTGTTTTTT.

Concerning this clone: The junction departs from the called germline gene at one end, perhaps through a read error. This chain's CDR3 is CSSSPKTGGDYGYTF. Written as DNA, the CDR3 is TGTTCCAGCAGCCCCAAAACGGGAGGGGACTATGGCTACACCTTC. J is TRBJ1-2 and V is TRBV7-9; perhaps TRBD1 as D (5 bases). From germline, CDR1 is SEHNR and CDR2 FQNEAQ (reference sequence). The CDR3 has 15 residues. Combining the CDR3 with reference TRBV7-9 and TRBJ1-2 gives the whole variable domain DTGVSQNPRHKITKRGQNVTFRCDPISEHNRLYWYRQTLGQGPEFLTYFQNEAQLEKSRLLSDRFSAERPKGSFSTLEIQRTEQGDSAMYLCSSSPKTGGDYGYTFGSGTRLTVV.

DNA of the CDR3: TGTGCCAGCAGCCCCCGCGGTGCCGAGCAGTACTTC. Amino acid sequence: CASSPRGAEQYF. The V gene is TRBV9, the J gene TRBJ2-5; D remains ambiguous. The J call may not be correct, given that the DNA end is closer to TRBJ2-7. This CDR3 is built from 12 residues. The germline gives CDR1 SGDLS, CDR2 YYNGEE.

This chain connects TRBV7-9 to TRBJ1-2, with D unresolved. Germline CDR1 is SEHNR and CDR2 is FQNEAQ (reference sequence). The V gene lost 1 base and the J gene lost 1 base, with 4 bases spanning the gap. The length of the CDR3 is 13 residues. In nucleotides, the CDR3 is TGTGCCAGCAGCTTAGACAGTAACTATGGCTACACCTTC. Translating it yields CASSLDSNYGYTF.

The chain has TRBV5-4 and TRBJ2-5; weak D call: TRBD1 (6 bases). This CDR3 spans 16 amino acids. The ends were cut back, 3 bases at V and 2 bases at J, with 17 bases in the middle. Germline-derived CDR1 and CDR2 are SGHNT and YYREEE (reference sequence). The CDR3 loop reads CASSSGAGQLQETQYF. The CDR3 DNA reads as TGTGCCAGCAGCTCAGGGGCCGGACAGTTACAAGAGACCCAGTACTTC.

This clone was recorded only once. The rearrangement links TRBV27 to TRBJ2-3; D is perhaps TRBD2 (5 bases). The V and J ends lost 3 bases and 8 bases respectively, with 18 bases between them. CDR1 is MNHEY, CDR2 SMNVEV, per germline (reference sequence). This CDR3 comprises 15 residues. The DNA for the CDR3 is TGTGCCAGCAGTTTGGGAAGTAGCGTGGCGGGTACGCAGTATTTT. It is translated as CASSLGSSVAGTQYF.

This clone was seen just once. The genes are TRBV30 and TRBJ1-4; D might be TRBD1 (5 bases). Germline CDR1 GTSNPN, CDR2 SVGIG (reference sequence). The CDR3 length is 15 residues. V lost 5 bases, J lost 2 bases, and 15 bases lay in between. CDR3 in DNA: TGTGCCTGGGGGGGGAAAAGTTCCACTAATGAAAAACTGTTTTTT. Translation gives CAWGGKSSTNEKLFF.

In this sample, this clone turned up a few times. The chain carries TRBV5-8 and TRBJ1-4; D unresolved. Germline lookup yields CDR1 SGHTS and CDR2 YDEGEE. The CDR3 loop spans 14 amino acids. V gave up 4 bases and J gave up 4 bases, with 11 bases separating them. CDR3 region: CASSPGLINEKLFF. CDR3 coding DNA: TGTGCCAGCAGCCCCGGACTGATTAATGAAAAACTGTTTTTT.

The genes are TRBV6-5 and TRBJ2-3; TRBD1 might be the D (5 bases). The length of the CDR3 is 16 residues. Trimming took 2 bases from V and 5 from J, leaving 17 bases between them. CDR1 is MNHEY, CDR2 SVGAGI, per germline. This CDR3 is CASSYGVGPAGDTQYF. The CDR3 nucleotides read TGTGCCAGCAGTTACGGGGTGGGGCCCGCTGGAGATACGCAGTATTTT.